Listed below are T cell receptor beta chains from one sample, sequenced in a study of lymphopenia after photon versus proton radiotherapy. Only in-frame clones appear in the TCRdb table, and some are missing; sequencing was by immunoSEQ multiplex PCR. The sample consists of 160,000 or so clones, approximately 91% of them appearing once. Specimen: peripheral blood, collected from a patient treated with photon-based radiotherapy. These receptors all come from a man over 45 with gastric cancer. CDR3s include the opening cysteine and the closing phenylalanine or tryptophan. The D gene is left open where the match is weak. Some rows mark clone size as missing; the rest say once, few, many or name a class of expanded clone.

>TRBV30|TRBJ2-2|.|.
TGTGCCTGGGAGACCGGGAGCACCGGGGAGCTGTTTTTT
CAWETGSTGELFF
>TRBV5-4|TRBJ2-3|.|.
TGTGCCAGCAGTTGGGGAGGTACGCAGTATTTT
CASSWGGTQYF
>TRBV9|TRBJ2-5|TRBD1|.
TGTGCCAGCAGCGTAAGGGGGCGGGTGGGAGAGACCCAGTACTTC
CASSVRGRVGETQYF
>TRBV27|TRBJ2-7|.|once
TGTGCCAGCAGTCCGGTGAGGGCCCCTTCCTACGAGCAGTACTTC
CASSPVRAPSYEQYF
>TRBV7-9|TRBJ2-3|.|.
TGTGCCAGCAGCTCTGGTCCCACCACAGATACGCAGTATTTT
CASSSGPTTDTQYF
>TRBV30|TRBJ2-1|TRBD2|.
TGTGCCTGGAGTGTAGGGACACTGGGACTAGCGGGATACAATGAGCAGTTCTTC
CAWSVGTLGLAGYNEQFF
>TRBV28|TRBJ1-2|.|.
TGTGCCAGCAGTTGGACCGACGGCTATGGCTACACCTTC
CASSWTDGYGYTF
>TRBV30|TRBJ2-7|TRBD1|.
TGTGCCTGGGGTAGGGGACAGGGGAGGGGCGAGCAGTACTTC
CAWGRGQGRGEQYF
>TRBV15|TRBJ2-7|.|.
TGTGCCACCAGCAGAGGGGGCAGCGTCTACGAGCAGTACTTC
CATSRGGSVYEQYF
>TRBV21-1|TRBJ1-1|.|.
TGTGCCCCCGGTCACGGAAGTGAGGCCGAAGCTTTCTTT
CAPGHGSEAEAFF
>TRBV2|TRBJ2-7|TRBD1|.
TGTGCCAGCAGTGTAGGGACAGGGAAGCAGTACTTC
CASSVGTGKQYF
>TRBV29-1|TRBJ1-1|TRBD1|many
TGCAGCGTTGGATGGACAGGAGGGAACACTGAAGCTTTCTTT
CSVGWTGGNTEAFF
>TRBV7-2|TRBJ2-5|TRBD1|once
TGTGCCAGCAGCGTGACAGGGGGGAGGGCCCAGTACTTC
CASSVTGGRAQYF
>TRBV9|TRBJ2-1|TRBD2|.
TGTGCCAGCAGCTTCGGACTAGCGGACTACAATGAGCAGTTCTTC
CASSFGLADYNEQFF